This T cell receptor beta chain derives from a study of blood T cells in healthy people across ages. Overall study context: The template switching approach captured approximately one barcoded beta molecule for every two T cells. Findings and caveats of the study: Diversity estimates drawn from one million T cells were deemed underestimates. It was the long-lived donors that had more naive CD4+ cells and higher diversity than aged donors.

V was shortened by 0 bases and J by 2 bases, with 7 bases between the two germline ends. Germline V gene lookup returns CDR1 SGHRS and CDR2 YFSETQ. There are 14 residues in the CDR3. In this sample, this clonotype turned up a few times. What it binds is unknown. Using a J-beta primer mix together with a sample-barcoded 5' primer, a second PCR was run for roughly 6 to 12 cycles. TCRdb recomputed calls from the 5' RACE reads with MiXCR, one row per CDR3 protein. The data contain 700,000 to 950,000 distinct CDR3 sequences, roughly 60% of them singletons. The V call is TRBV5-1, the J call TRBJ2-3, with D unresolved. The sequence was collected from a man younger than 45 in good health. The sample consisted of blood. CDR3 in amino acids: CASSLVQITDTQYF. CDR3 bases: TGCGCCAGCAGCTTGGTGCAGATCACAGATACGCAGTATTTT.